This T cell receptor (beta chain) appears in the sequencing data of a study of CXCR3-negative and CXCR3-positive naive CD8 T cells. Whole-study findings and limits: Similar TRBV-TRBJ usage characterized naive CXCR3-negative and CXCR3-positive cells; memory cells differed. TRB CDR3s were more hydrophobic in CXCR3-positive than in CXCR3-negative naive cells.

Worth noting for this clonotype: The target antigen is unknown.

The libraries of TRB cDNA were constructed through 5' RACE using UMI labels. Each CDR3 protein gets one entry in TCRdb, which reprocessed the 5' RACE reads and gives no DNA. The listing records around 8,000 distinct CDR3 sequences. Germline CDR1 and CDR2: SQVTM and ANQGSEA. The length of the CDR3 is 16 residues. The source material was naive CXCR3- CD8+ T cells from blood. Subset reported: CD45RO-CCR7+CD27+CD95- naive CD8+ T cells lacking CXCR3 (TNR3-). This clonotype was obtained from a human donor in good health. Some clones in this sample may be carry-over from other donors' samples. J is TRBJ1-1 and V is TRBV29-1. CDR3 in amino acids: CRVERGLDGSHTEAFF.